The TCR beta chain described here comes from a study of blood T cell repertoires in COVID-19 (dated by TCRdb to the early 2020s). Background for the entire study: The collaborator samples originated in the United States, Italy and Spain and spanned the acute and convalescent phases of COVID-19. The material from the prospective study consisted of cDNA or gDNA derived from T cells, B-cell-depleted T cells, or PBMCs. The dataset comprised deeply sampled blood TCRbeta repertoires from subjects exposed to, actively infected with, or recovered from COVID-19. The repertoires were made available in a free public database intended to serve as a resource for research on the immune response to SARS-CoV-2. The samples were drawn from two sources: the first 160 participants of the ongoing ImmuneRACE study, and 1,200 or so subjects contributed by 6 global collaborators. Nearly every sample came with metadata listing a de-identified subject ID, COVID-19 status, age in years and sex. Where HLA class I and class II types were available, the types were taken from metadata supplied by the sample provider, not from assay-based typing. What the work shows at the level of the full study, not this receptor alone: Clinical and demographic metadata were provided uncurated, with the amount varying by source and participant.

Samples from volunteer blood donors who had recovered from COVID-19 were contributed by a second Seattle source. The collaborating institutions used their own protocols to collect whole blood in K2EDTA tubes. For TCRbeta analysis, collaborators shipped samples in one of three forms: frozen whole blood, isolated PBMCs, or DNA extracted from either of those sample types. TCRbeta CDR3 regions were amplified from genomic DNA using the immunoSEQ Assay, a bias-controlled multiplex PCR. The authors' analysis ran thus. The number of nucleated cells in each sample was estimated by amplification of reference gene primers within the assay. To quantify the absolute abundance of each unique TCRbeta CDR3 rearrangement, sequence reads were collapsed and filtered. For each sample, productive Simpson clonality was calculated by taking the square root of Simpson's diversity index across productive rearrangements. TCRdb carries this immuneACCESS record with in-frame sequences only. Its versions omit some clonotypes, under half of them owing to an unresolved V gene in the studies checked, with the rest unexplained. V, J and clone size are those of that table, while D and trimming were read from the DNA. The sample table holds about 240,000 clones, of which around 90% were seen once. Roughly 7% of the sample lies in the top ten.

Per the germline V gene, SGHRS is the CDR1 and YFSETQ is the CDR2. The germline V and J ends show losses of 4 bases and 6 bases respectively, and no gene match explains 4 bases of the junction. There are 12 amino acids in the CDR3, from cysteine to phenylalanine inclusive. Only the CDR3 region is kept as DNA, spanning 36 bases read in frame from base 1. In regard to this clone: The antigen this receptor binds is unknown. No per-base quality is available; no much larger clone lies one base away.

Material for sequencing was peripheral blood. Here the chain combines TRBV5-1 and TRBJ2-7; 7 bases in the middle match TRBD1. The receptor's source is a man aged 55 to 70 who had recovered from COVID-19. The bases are TGCGCCAGCAGCCACTACAGGGGCGAGCAGTACTTC. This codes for CASSHYRGEQYF.